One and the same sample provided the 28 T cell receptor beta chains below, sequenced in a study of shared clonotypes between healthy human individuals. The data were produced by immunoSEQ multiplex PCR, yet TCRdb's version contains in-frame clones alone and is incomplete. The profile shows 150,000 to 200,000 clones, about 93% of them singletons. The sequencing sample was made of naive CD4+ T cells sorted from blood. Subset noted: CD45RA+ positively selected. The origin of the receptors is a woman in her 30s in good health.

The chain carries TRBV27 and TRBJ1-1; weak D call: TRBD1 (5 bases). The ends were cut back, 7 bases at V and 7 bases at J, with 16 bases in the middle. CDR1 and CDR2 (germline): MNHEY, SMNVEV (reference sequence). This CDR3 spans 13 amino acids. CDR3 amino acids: CASKPGHEGEAFF. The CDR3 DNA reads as TGTGCCAGCAAACCAGGACATGAAGGTGAAGCTTTCTTT.

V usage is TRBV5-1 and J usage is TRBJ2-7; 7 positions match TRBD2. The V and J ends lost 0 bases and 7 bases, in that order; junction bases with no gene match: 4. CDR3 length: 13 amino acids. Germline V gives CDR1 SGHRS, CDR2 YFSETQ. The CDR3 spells CASSLEGAGEQYF. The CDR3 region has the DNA TGCGCCAGCAGCTTGGAAGGAGCGGGAGAGCAGTACTTC.

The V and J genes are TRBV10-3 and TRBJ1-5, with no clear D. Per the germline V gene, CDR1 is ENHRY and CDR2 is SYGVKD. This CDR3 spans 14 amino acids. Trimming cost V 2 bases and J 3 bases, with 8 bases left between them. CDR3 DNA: TGTGCCATCAGTGAGACAGTTAACAATCAGCCCCAGCATTTT. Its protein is CAISETVNNQPQHF.

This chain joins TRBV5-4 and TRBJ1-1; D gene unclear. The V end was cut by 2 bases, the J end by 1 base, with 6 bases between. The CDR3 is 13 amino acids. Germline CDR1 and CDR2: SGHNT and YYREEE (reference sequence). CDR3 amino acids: CASSFQTNTEAFF. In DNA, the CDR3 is TGTGCCAGCAGCTTTCAGACGAACACTGAAGCTTTCTTT.

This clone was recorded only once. CDR3 sequence: CASSADHRDINEQYF. In DNA form, the CDR3 reads TGTGCCAGTAGTGCAGACCACCGGGACATCAACGAGCAGTACTTC. V usage is TRBV19 and J usage is TRBJ2-7; a weak D match, TRBD1 (6 bases). The ends were cut back, 5 bases at V and 5 bases at J, with 19 bases in the middle. Germline V gene data show CDR1 as LNHDA and CDR2 as SQIVND (reference sequence). The CDR3 totals 15 residues.

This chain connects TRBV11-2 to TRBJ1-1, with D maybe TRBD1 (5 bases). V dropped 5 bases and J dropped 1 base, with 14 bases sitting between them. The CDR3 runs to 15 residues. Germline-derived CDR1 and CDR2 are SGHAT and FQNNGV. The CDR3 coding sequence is TGTGCCAGCAGCCTCCGTAGGGGAACGAACACTGAAGCTTTCTTT. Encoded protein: CASSLRRGTNTEAFF.

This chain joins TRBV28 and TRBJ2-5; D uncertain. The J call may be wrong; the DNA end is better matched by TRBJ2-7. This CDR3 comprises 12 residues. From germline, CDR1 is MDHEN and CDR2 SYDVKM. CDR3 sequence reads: CASTETGYEQYF. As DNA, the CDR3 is TGTGCCAGCACCGAGACTGGATACGAGCAGTACTTC.

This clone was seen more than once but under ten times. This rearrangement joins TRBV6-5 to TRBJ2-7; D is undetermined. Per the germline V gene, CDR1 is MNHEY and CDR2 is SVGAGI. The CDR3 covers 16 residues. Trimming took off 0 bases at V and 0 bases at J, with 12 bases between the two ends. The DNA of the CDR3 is TGTGCCAGCAGTTACTCATTATGGATGGCCTCCTACGAGCAGTACTTC. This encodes CASSYSLWMASYEQYF.

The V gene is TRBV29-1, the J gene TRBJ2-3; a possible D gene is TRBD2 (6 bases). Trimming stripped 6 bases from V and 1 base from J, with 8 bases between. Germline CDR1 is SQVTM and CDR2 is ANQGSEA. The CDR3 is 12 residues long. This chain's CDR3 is CSVGGGTDTQYF. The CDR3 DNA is TGCAGCGTGGGGGGTGGCACAGATACGCAGTATTTT.

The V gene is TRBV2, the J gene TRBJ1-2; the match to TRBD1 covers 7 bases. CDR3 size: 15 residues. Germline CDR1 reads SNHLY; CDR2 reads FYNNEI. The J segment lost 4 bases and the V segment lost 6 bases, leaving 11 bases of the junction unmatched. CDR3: CASSPRQGGGYGYTF. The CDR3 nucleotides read TGTGCCAGCAGCCCCCGACAGGGCGGCGGCTATGGCTACACCTTC.

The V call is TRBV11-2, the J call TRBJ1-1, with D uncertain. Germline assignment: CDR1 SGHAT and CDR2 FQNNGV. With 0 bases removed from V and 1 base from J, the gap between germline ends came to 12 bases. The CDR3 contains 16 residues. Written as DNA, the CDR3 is TGTGCCAGCAGCTTAGATCACGTAGGGTGGAACACTGAAGCTTTCTTT. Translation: CASSLDHVGWNTEAFF.

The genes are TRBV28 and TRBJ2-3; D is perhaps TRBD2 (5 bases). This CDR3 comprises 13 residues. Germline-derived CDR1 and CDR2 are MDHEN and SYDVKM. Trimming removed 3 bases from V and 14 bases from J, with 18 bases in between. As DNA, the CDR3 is TGTGCCAGCAGTTTTCCACTCGGCGGGTGGTGGTATTTT. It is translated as CASSFPLGGWWYF.

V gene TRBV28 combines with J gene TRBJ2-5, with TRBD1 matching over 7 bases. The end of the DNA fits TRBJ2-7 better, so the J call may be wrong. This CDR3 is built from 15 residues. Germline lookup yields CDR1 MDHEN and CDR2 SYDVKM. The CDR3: CASSTQTGNSYEQYF. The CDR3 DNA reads TGTGCCAGCAGCACCCAGACAGGGAACTCCTACGAGCAGTACTTC.

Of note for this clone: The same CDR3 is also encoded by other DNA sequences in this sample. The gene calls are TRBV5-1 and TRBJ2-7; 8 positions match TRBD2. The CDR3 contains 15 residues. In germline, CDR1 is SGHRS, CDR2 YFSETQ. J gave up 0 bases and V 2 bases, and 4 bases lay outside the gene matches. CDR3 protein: CASSLLAGSSYEQYF. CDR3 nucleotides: TGCGCCAGCAGCTTATTAGCGGGAAGCTCCTACGAGCAGTACTTC.

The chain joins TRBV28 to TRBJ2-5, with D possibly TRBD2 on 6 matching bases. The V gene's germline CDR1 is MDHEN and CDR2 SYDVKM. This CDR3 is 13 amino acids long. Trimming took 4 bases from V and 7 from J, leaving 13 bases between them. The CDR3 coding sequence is TGTGCCAGCAGTTCTGGCCCAGCGGGGACCCAGTACTTC. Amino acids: CASSSGPAGTQYF. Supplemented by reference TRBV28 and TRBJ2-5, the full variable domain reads DVKVTQSSRYLVKRTGEKVFLECVQDMDHENMFWYRQDPGLGLRLIYFSYDVKMKEKGDIPEGYSVSREKKERFSLILESASTNQTSMYLCASSSGPAGTQYFGPGTRLLVL.

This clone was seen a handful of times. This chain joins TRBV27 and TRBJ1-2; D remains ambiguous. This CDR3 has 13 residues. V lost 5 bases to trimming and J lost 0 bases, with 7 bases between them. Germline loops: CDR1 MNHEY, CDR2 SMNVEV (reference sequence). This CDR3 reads CASSPLANYGYTF. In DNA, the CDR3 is TGTGCCAGCAGTCCCCTAGCTAACTATGGCTACACCTTC.

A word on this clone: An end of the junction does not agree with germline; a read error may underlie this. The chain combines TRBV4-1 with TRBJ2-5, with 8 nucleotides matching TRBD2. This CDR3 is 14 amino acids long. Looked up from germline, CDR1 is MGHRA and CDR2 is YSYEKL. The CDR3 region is CASSQPGTRLGMDF. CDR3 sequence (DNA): TGCGCCAGCAGCCAACCCGGGACTAGACTGGGCATGGACTTC.

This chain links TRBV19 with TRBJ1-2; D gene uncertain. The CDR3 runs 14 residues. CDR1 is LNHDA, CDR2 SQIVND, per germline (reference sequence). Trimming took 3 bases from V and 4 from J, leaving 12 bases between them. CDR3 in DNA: TGTGCCAGTAGTATCGGTACAGCTTTCTATGGCTACACCTTC. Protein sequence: CASSIGTAFYGYTF.

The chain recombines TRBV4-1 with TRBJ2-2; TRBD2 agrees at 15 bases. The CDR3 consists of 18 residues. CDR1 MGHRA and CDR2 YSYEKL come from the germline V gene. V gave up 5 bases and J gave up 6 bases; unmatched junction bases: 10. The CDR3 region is CASSFPPGTSGRPGELFF. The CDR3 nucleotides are TGCGCCAGCAGCTTCCCTCCCGGGACTAGCGGGAGGCCCGGGGAGCTGTTTTTT.

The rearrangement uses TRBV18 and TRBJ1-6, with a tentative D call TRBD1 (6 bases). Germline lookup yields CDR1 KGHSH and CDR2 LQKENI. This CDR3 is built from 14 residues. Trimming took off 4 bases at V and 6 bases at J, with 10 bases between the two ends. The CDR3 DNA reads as TGTGCCAGCTCACAGGACAGCACTAATTCACCCCTCCACTTT. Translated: CASSQDSTNSPLHF.

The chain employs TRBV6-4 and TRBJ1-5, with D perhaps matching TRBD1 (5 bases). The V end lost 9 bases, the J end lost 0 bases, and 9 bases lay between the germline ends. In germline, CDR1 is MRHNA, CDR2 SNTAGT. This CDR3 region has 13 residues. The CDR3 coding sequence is TGTGCCAGTCCGGGGGATAGCAATCAGCCCCAGCATTTT. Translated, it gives CASPGDSNQPQHF.

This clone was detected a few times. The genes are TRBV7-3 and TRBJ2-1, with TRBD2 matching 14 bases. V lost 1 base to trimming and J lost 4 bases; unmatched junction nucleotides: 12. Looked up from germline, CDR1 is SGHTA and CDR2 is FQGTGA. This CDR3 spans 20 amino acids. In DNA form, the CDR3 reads TGTGCCAGCAGCTTAAGGGCCACCCAAAGACTAGCGGGAGGGTACAATGAGCAGTTCTTC. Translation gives CASSLRATQRLAGGYNEQFF.

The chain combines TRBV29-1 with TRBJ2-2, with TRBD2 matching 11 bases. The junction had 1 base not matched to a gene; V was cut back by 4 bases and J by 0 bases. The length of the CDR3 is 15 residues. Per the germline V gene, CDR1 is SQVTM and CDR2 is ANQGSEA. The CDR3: CSVGLAGSNTGELFF. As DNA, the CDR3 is TGCAGCGTTGGACTAGCGGGATCGAACACCGGGGAGCTGTTTTTT.

CDR3 DNA: TGTGCCAGCAGTGGCCACAAGGTACCTAATGAAAAACTGTTTTTT. Its translation: CASSGHKVPNEKLFF. J is TRBJ1-4 and V is TRBV28, with D unresolved. Germline CDR1 MDHEN, CDR2 SYDVKM. V lost 5 bases, J lost 3 bases, and 13 bases lay in between. The CDR3 totals 15 residues.

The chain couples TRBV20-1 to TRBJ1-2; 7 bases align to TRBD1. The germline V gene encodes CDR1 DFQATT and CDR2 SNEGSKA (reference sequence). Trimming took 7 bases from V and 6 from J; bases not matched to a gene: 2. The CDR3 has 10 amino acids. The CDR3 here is CSGQGDGYTF. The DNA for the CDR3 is TGCAGTGGACAGGGTGATGGCTACACCTTC.

CDR3 in amino acids: CASSLALGPSYEQYF. In DNA form, the CDR3 reads TGTGCCAGCAGCTTAGCCCTAGGACCGTCCTACGAGCAGTACTTC. V and J are TRBV11-2 and TRBJ2-7; D is unresolved. This CDR3 has 15 residues. Germline-derived CDR1 and CDR2 are SGHAT and FQNNGV. The V and J ends lost 1 base and 1 base respectively, with 11 bases between them.

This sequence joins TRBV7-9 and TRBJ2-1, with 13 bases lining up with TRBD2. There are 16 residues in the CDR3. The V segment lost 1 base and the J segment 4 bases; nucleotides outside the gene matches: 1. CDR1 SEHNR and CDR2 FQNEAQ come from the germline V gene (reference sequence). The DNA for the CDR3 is TGTGCCAGCAGCTTAGGGACTAGCGGGAGTTACAATGAGCAGTTCTTC. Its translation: CASSLGTSGSYNEQFF. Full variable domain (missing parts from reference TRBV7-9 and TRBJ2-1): DTGVSQNPRHKITKRGQNVTFRCDPISEHNRLYWYRQTLGQGPEFLTYFQNEAQLEKSRLLSDRFSAERPKGSFSTLEIQRTEQGDSAMYLCASSLGTSGSYNEQFFGPGTRLTVL.

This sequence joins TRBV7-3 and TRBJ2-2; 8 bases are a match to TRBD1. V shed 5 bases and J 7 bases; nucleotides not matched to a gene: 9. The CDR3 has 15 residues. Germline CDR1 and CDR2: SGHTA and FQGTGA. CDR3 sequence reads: CASSAGTGAYGELFF. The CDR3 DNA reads TGTGCCAGCAGCGCCGGGACAGGCGCCTACGGGGAGCTGTTTTTT.